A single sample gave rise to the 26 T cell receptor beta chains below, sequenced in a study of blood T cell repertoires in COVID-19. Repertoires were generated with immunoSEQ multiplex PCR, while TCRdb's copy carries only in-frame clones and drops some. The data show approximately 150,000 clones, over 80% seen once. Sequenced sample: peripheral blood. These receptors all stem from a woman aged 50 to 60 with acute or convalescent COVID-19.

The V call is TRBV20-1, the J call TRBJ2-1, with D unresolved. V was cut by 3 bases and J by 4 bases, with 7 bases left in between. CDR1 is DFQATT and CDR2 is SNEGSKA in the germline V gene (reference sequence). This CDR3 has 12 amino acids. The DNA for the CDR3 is TGCAGTGCTAGTGGGCTTTACAATGAGCAGTTCTTC. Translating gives CSASGLYNEQFF.

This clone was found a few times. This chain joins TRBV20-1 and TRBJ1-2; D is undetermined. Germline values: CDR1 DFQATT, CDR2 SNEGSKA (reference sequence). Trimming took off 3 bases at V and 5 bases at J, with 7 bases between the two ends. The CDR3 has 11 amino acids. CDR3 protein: CSARAGYGYTF. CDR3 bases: TGCAGTGCTAGGGCGGGATATGGCTACACCTTC.

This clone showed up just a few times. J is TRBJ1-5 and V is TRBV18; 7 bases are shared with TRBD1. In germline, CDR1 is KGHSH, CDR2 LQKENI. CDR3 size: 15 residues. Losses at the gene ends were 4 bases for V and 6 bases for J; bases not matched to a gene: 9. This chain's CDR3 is CASSQLGGWSQPQHF. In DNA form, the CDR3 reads TGTGCCAGCTCACAGCTAGGGGGCTGGAGTCAGCCCCAGCATTTT.

The CDR3 DNA follows: TGTGCCAGCAGATCAGACGGGAATTCACCCCTCCACTTT. Its translation: CASRSDGNSPLHF. V and J are TRBV6-5 and TRBJ1-6; D is unclear. Germline assignment: CDR1 MNHEY and CDR2 SVGAGI. CDR3 length equals 13 residues. Trimming cost V 6 bases and J 7 bases, with 10 bases left between them.

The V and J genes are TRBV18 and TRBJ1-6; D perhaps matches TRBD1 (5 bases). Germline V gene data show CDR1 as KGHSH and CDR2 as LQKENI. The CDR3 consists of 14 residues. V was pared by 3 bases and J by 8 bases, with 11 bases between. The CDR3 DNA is TGTGCCAGCTCACCCGGGCAGGGATATTCACCCCTCCACTTT. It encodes CASSPGQGYSPLHF.

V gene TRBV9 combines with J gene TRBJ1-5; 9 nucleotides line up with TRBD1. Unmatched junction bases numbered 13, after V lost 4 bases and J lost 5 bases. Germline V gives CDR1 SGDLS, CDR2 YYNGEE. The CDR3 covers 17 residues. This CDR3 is CASSSRNPRDRDQPQHF. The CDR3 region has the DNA TGTGCCAGCAGCTCCCGAAATCCCCGGGACAGGGATCAGCCCCAGCATTTT.

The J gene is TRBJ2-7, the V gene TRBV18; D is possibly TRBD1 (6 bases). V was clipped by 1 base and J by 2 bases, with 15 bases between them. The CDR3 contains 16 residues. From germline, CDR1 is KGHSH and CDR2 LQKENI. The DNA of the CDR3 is TGTGCCAGCTCACCACTCGGTACACAGGGAGCCTACGAGCAGTACTTC. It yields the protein CASSPLGTQGAYEQYF.

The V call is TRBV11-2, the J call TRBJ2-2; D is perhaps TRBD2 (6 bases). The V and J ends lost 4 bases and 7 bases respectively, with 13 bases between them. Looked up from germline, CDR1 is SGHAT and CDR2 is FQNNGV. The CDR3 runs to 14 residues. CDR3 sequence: CASSSLAQYGELFF. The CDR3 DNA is TGTGCCAGCAGCTCCCTAGCGCAATACGGGGAGCTGTTTTTT. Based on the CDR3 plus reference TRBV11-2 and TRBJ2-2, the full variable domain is EAGVAQSPRYKIIEKRQSVAFWCNPISGHATLYWYQQILGQGPKLLIQFQNNGVVDDSQLPKDRFSAERLKGVDSTLKIQPAKLEDSAVYLCASSSLAQYGELFFGEGSRLTVL.

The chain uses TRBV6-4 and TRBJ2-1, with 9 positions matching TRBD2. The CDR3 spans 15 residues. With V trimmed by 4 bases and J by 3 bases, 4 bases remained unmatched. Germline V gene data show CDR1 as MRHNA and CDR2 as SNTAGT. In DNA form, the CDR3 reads TGTGCCAGCAGTGTAGGCGGGGGGGGCTACAATGAGCAGTTCTTC. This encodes CASSVGGGGYNEQFF.

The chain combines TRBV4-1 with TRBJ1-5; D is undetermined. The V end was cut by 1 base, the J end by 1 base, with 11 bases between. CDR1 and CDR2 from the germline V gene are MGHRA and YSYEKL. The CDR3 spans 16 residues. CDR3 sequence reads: CASSQGEVHSNQPQHF. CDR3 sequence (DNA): TGCGCCAGCAGCCAAGGGGAGGTTCACAGCAATCAGCCCCAGCATTTT.

In DNA, the CDR3 is TGTGCCAGCAGCCGGCGGGGACGGGTGGAGACCCAGTACTTC. Protein: CASSRRGRVETQYF. The chain uses TRBV7-8 and TRBJ2-5, with TRBD2 as a possible D gene (6 bases). The CDR3 is 14 residues long. The germline gives CDR1 SGHVS, CDR2 FQNEAQ. V was pared by 5 bases and J by 5 bases, with 15 bases between. Complete variable domain (other parts from reference TRBV7-8 and TRBJ2-5): GAGVSQSPRYKVAKRGQDVALRCDPISGHVSLFWYQQALGQGPEFLTYFQNEAQLDKSGLPSDRFFAERPEGSVSTLKIQRTQQEDSAVYLCASSRRGRVETQYFGPGTRLLVL.

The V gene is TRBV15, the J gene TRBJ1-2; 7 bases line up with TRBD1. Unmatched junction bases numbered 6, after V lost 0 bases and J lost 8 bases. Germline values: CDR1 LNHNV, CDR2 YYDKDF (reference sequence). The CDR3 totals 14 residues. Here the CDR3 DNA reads TGTGCCACCAGCAGAGATCTTGAGGGGGCCGGCTACACCTTC. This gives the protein CATSRDLEGAGYTF.

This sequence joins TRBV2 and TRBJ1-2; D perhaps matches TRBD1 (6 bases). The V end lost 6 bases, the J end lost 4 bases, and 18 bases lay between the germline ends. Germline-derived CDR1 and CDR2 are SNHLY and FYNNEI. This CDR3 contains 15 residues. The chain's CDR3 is CASRETQGRVYGYTF. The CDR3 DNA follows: TGTGCCAGCAGAGAAACACAGGGTAGGGTCTATGGCTACACCTTC.

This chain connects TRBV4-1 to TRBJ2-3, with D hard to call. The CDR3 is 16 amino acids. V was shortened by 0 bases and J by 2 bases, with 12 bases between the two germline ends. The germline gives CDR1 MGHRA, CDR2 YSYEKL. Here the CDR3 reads CASSQDAAFDTDTQYF. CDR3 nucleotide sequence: TGCGCCAGCAGCCAAGATGCGGCCTTCGACACAGATACGCAGTATTTT.

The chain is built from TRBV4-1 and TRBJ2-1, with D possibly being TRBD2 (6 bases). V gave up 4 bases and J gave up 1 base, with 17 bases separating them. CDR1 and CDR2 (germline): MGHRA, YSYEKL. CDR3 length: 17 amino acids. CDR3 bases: TGCGCCAGCAGCCCCCTCAGACTAGTAAGGTCCTACAATGAGCAGTTCTTC. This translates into CASSPLRLVRSYNEQFF.

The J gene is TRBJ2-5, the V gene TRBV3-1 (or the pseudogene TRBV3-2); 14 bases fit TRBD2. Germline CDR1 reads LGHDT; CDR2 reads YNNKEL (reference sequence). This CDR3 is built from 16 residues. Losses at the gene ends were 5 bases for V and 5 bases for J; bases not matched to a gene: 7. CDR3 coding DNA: TGTGCCAGCAGCTACCGGACTAGCGGGGGGCCCGAGACCCAGTACTTC. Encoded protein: CASSYRTSGGPETQYF.

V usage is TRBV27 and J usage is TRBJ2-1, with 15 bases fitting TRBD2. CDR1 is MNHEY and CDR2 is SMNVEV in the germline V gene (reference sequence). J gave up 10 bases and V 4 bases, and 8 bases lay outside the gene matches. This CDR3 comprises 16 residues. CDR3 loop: CASSWRTSGRANEQFF. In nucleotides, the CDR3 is TGTGCCAGCAGTTGGAGGACTAGCGGGAGGGCCAACGAGCAGTTCTTC.

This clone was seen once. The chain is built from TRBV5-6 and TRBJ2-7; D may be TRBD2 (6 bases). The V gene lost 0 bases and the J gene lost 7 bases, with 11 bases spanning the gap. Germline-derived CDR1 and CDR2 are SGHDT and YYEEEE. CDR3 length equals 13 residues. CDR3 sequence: CASSLDQGGEQYF. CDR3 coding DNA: TGTGCCAGCAGCTTGGACCAGGGAGGTGAGCAGTACTTC.

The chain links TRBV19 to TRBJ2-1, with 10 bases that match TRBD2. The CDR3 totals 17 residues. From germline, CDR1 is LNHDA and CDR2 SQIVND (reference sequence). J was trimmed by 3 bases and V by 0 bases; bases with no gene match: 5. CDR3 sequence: CASSIDLAGAFYNEQFF. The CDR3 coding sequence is TGTGCCAGTAGTATAGACCTAGCGGGAGCGTTCTACAATGAGCAGTTCTTC.

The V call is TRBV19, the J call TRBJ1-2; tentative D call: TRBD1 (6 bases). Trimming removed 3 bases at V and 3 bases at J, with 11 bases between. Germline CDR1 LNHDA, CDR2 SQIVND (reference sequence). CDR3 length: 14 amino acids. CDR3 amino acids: CASSIRGADYGYTF. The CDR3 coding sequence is TGTGCCAGTAGTATCAGGGGTGCGGACTATGGCTACACCTTC.

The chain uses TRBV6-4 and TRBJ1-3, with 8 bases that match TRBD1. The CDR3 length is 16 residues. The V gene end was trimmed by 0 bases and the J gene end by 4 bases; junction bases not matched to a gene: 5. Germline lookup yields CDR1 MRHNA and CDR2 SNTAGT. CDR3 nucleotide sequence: TGTGCCAGCAGTGACTCCAAGACAGGGGTAGGAAACACCATATATTTT. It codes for CASSDSKTGVGNTIYF.

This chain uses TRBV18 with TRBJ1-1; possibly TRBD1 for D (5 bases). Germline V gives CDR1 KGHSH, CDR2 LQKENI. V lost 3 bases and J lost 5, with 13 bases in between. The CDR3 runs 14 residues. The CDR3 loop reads CASSPGAWETEAFF. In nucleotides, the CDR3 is TGTGCCAGCTCACCTGGGGCGTGGGAAACTGAAGCTTTCTTT.

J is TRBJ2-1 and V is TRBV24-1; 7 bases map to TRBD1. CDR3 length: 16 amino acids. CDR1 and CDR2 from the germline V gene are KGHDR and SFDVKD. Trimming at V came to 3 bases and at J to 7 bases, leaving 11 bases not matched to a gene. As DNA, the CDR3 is TGTGCCACCAGTGATGACGGCAGGGGGTTGTGGAATGAGCAGTTCTTC. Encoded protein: CATSDDGRGLWNEQFF.

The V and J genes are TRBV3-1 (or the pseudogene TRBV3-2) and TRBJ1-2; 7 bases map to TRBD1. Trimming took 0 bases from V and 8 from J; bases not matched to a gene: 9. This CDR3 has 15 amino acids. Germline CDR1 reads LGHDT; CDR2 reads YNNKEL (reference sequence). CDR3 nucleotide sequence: TGTGCCAGCAGCCAAGAACAGGCAGGGGGAAAAGGCTACACCTTC. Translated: CASSQEQAGGKGYTF.

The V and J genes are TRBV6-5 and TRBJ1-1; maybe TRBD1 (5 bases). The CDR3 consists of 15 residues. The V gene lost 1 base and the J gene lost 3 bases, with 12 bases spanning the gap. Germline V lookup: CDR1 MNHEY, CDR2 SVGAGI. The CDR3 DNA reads TGTGCCAGCAGTTACTTTGAGGGGAGGGACACTGAAGCTTTCTTT. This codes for CASSYFEGRDTEAFF.

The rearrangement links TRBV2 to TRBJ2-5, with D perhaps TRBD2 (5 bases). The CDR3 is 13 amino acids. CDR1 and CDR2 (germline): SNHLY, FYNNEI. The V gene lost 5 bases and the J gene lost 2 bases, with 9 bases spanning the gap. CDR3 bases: TGTGCCAGCAGTACCTCGGGACAAGAGACCCAGTACTTC. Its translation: CASSTSGQETQYF. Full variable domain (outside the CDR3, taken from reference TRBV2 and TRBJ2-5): EPEVTQTPSHQVTQMGQEVILRCVPISNHLYFYWYRQILGQKVEFLVSFYNNEISEKSEIFDDQFSVERPDGSNFTLKIRSTKLEDSAMYFCASSTSGQETQYFGPGTRLLVL.